Following are 14 T cell receptor beta chains from one sample sequenced in a study of graft-versus-host responses after intestinal transplantation. Clones were sequenced by immunoSEQ multiplex PCR, and TCRdb holds only the in-frame ones, with some missing. The top ten clones hold around 0.17% of a sample with around 96,000 clones, around 90% of them seen once. Antigens of these TCRs are unknown. Source: unstimulated CD4+ T cells sorted from spleen or lymph node cells, taken before intestinal transplant. These receptors all come from a human donor who received an intestinal transplant.

V is TRBV5-1 and J is TRBJ1-1, with D possibly TRBD1 on 6 matching bases. The CDR3 consists of 15 residues. V was shortened by 4 bases and J by 2 bases, with 15 bases between the two germline ends. The germline V gene encodes CDR1 SGHRS and CDR2 YFSETQ. The CDR3 loop reads CASSDQGQPNTEAFF. DNA of the CDR3: TGCGCCAGCAGCGACCAAGGACAGCCTAACACTGAAGCTTTCTTT. Full variable domain (remainder filled in from reference TRBV5-1 and TRBJ1-1): KAGVTQTPRYLIKTRGQQVTLSCSPISGHRSVSWYQQTPGQGLQFLFEYFSETQRNKGNFPGRFSGRQFSNSRSEMNVSTLELGDSALYLCASSDQGQPNTEAFFGQGTRLTVV.

The chain uses TRBV12-5 and TRBJ1-4; 11 nucleotides agree with TRBD1. CDR1 and CDR2 from the germline V gene are LGHNT and FRNRAP. J was trimmed by 0 bases and V by 4 bases; bases with no gene match: 4. The CDR3 has 17 amino acids. The CDR3 bases are TGTGCTAGTGGTTGGGGACAGGGGGGGACAACTAATGAAAAACTGTTTTTT. Translated: CASGWGQGGTTNEKLFF.

The chain has TRBV27 and TRBJ1-6, with D tentatively TRBD1 (6 bases). The germline V gene encodes CDR1 MNHEY and CDR2 SMNVEV (reference sequence). The CDR3 loop spans 15 amino acids. The germline V and J ends were trimmed by 0 bases and 9 bases, with 12 bases remaining between them. The CDR3: CASSLSGGLSSPLHF. In DNA, the CDR3 is TGTGCCAGCAGTTTATCCGGGGGGCTAAGTTCACCCCTCCACTTT.

J is TRBJ2-5 and V is TRBV4-2; the D gene is possibly TRBD1 (6 bases). Germline values: CDR1 LGHNA, CDR2 YNFKEQ. The CDR3 runs to 15 residues. Trimming left V 1 base short and J 5 bases short, with 14 bases between. CDR3 coding DNA: TGTGCCAGCAGCCAAGTACAGGGTGGCGAGGAGACCCAGTACTTC. It is translated as CASSQVQGGEETQYF.

The chain recombines TRBV7-2 with TRBJ1-1; D is ambiguous. V was trimmed by 1 base and J by 1 base, leaving 4 bases between them. Looked up from germline, CDR1 is SGHTA and CDR2 is FQGNSA. This CDR3 has 13 amino acids. CDR3 sequence (DNA): TGTGCCAGCAGCTTAGTTCAGAACACTGAAGCTTTCTTT. It translates to CASSLVQNTEAFF. Using reference TRBV7-2 and TRBJ1-1 for the parts outside the CDR3, the full variable domain is GAGVSQSPSNKVTEKGKDVELRCDPISGHTALYWYRQSLGQGLEFLIYFQGNSAPDKSGLPSDRFSAERTGGSVSTLTIQRTQQEDSAVYLCASSLVQNTEAFFGQGTRLTVV.

This chain uses TRBV19 with TRBJ2-3; D gene uncertain. The CDR3 has 13 residues. CDR1 is LNHDA and CDR2 is SQIVND in the germline V gene (reference sequence). V was trimmed by 4 bases and J by 4 bases, leaving 9 bases between them. The CDR3 loop is CASSTTRADTQYF. In DNA, the CDR3 is TGTGCCAGTAGTACCACCCGAGCAGATACGCAGTATTTT.

This chain uses TRBV9 with TRBJ2-1; 9 bases match TRBD2. The J segment lost 4 bases and the V segment lost 1 base, leaving 3 bases of the junction unmatched. This CDR3 spans 15 amino acids. Germline V CDR1 and CDR2: SGDLS, YYNGEE. CDR3 residues: CASSVSTSGYNEQFF. CDR3 bases: TGTGCCAGCAGCGTATCGACTAGCGGTTACAATGAGCAGTTCTTC.

This rearrangement joins TRBV5-6 to TRBJ1-3; possibly TRBD1 for D (5 bases). CDR3 length: 16 residues. Trimming left V 4 bases short and J 9 bases short, with 23 bases between. Germline V gene data show CDR1 as SGHDT and CDR2 as YYEEEE. Here the CDR3 DNA reads TGTGCCAGCAGCGACAAAAGGGAGGGGTACGATGGCACCATATATTTT. Translated, it gives CASSDKREGYDGTIYF.

This chain links TRBV27 with TRBJ2-1; D not certain. Between the trimmed V and J ends, which lost 6 bases and 0 bases, there was a span of 9 bases. CDR3 size: 14 residues. In germline, CDR1 is MNHEY, CDR2 SMNVEV (reference sequence). The CDR3 DNA follows: TGTGCCAGCAGAGACTCCCGCTCCTACAATGAGCAGTTCTTC. Its protein is CASRDSRSYNEQFF.

The chain combines TRBV9 with TRBJ1-2, with D perhaps matching TRBD1 (6 bases). Per the germline V gene, CDR1 is SGDLS and CDR2 is YYNGEE. The V end was cut by 10 bases, the J end by 8 bases, with 15 bases between. The CDR3 covers 11 residues. CDR3 protein: CASTGGGGYTF. As DNA, the CDR3 is TGTGCCTCTACCGGGGGGGGCGGCTACACCTTC.

This clone has just one count. The gene calls are TRBV6-6 and TRBJ2-2; TRBD1 agrees at 8 bases. The CDR3 covers 16 residues. Looked up from germline, CDR1 is MNHNY and CDR2 is SVGAGI (reference sequence). Unmatched junction bases numbered 1, after V lost 0 bases and J lost 1 base. CDR3 region: CASSYSGQGNTGELFF. Here the CDR3 DNA reads TGTGCCAGCAGTTACTCAGGACAGGGGAACACCGGGGAGCTGTTTTTT.

This clone is a singleton in its sample. The rearrangement uses TRBV28 and TRBJ2-5; 12 positions match TRBD2. The V segment lost 3 bases and the J segment 7 bases; nucleotides outside the gene matches: 6. Germline assignment: CDR1 MDHEN and CDR2 SYDVKM. The CDR3 has 15 residues. The CDR3 bases are TGTGCCAGCAGTTTGGCTAGCGGGGGGGTGTGGACCCAGTACTTC. Amino acid sequence: CASSLASGGVWTQYF.

This chain links TRBV30 with TRBJ2-3; 7 bases map to TRBD2. The germline gives CDR1 GTSNPN, CDR2 SVGIG (reference sequence). The CDR3 has 13 amino acids. Germline trimming cut 3 bases from V and 8 bases from J; bases unmatched to any gene: 8. Here the CDR3 DNA reads TGTGCCTGGAGGGGGGGGACTGGGGTTACGCAGTATTTT. It translates to CAWRGGTGVTQYF.

The chain combines TRBV2 with TRBJ1-5; TRBD1 matches 7 bases. V was clipped by 6 bases and J by 2 bases; unmatched bases: 1. From germline, CDR1 is SNHLY and CDR2 FYNNEI. This CDR3 spans 13 amino acids. CDR3 DNA sequence: TGTGCCAGCAGGACAGGGCGCAATCAGCCCCAGCATTTT. It specifies CASRTGRNQPQHF.